The next 25 T cell receptor beta chains were all read from a single sample in a study of spatial heterogeneity in lung cancer. TCRdb redid the calling of the 5' RACE reads with MiXCR, one entry per CDR3 protein. The sample carries 17,000 or so distinct CDR3 sequences, roughly 5.7% recorded once. Regarding the study as a whole: Within tumors, counts of expanded alpha and beta TCRs tracked tumor mutation counts.

Time point noted: sample taken at primary tumor resection. For these receptors, no antigen is known. The specimen was lung tumor tissue, collected at surgery. The receptors originated from a male donor with early-stage non-small cell lung cancer.

Sample share makes this clonotype medium-sized. The chain joins TRBV6-2 or TRBV6-3 to TRBJ1-5; D uncertain. Trimming shortened V by 2 bases and J by 8 bases, and 22 bases separated the two germline ends. The CDR3 covers 17 residues. In germline, CDR1 is MNHEY, CDR2 SVGEGT. The CDR3 region has the DNA TGTGCCAGCAGTTACCGTAAGGGAAGGACGATGATGAAGCCCCAGCATTTT. As protein: CASSYRKGRTMMKPQHF.

This clonotype occurred many times. The chain recombines TRBV29-1 with TRBJ1-2, with 8 bases lining up with TRBD1. The germline gives CDR1 SQVTM, CDR2 ANQGSEA. CDR3 length equals 13 residues. Trimming at V came to 6 bases and at J to 2 bases, leaving 5 bases not matched to a gene. The CDR3 DNA reads as TGCAGCGTGGCGGACAGGGCGAACTATGGCTACACCTTC. Encoded protein: CSVADRANYGYTF.

This clonotype is deemed medium-sized. The rearrangement links TRBV30 to TRBJ2-1; 9 bases are shared with TRBD2. V shed 0 bases and J 9 bases; nucleotides not matched to a gene: 6. The CDR3 consists of 14 residues. Germline CDR1 reads GTSNPN; CDR2 reads SVGIG (reference sequence). CDR3 protein: CAWSVTSGFAEQFF. The DNA of the CDR3 is TGTGCCTGGAGTGTAACTAGCGGGTTTGCTGAGCAGTTCTTC.

In this sample, this clonotype is medium-sized (0.01 to 0.1%). It may be a read error: a sequence one base away is much more abundant. CDR3: CASSQVFYEQYF. The CDR3 nucleotides are TGTGCCAGCAGCCAAGTTTTCTACGAGCAGTACTTC. The chain couples TRBV14 to TRBJ2-7; D unclear. V was pared by 1 base and J by 3 bases, with 4 bases between. Germline CDR1 reads SGHDN; CDR2 reads FVKESK. The CDR3 totals 12 residues.

In its sample, this clonotype was seen many times. This chain uses TRBV6-2 or TRBV6-3 with TRBJ1-5; D might be TRBD1 (6 bases). Germline loops: CDR1 MNHEY, CDR2 SVGEGT. This CDR3 has 14 residues. The V gene lost 6 bases and the J gene lost 0 bases, with 9 bases spanning the gap. The CDR3 DNA follows: TGTGCCAGCAGGGACAGCTATAGCAATCAGCCCCAGCATTTT. Encoded protein: CASRDSYSNQPQHF.

In this sample, this clonotype turned up many times. The chain combines TRBV6-6 with TRBJ2-3; D is unresolved. This CDR3 spans 14 amino acids. CDR1 is MNHNY, CDR2 SVGAGI, per germline (reference sequence). Between the trimmed V and J ends, which lost 5 bases and 0 bases, there was a span of 9 bases. The CDR3, as DNA: TGTGCCAGCAGTCACAGTGCTAGCACAGATACGCAGTATTTT. It specifies CASSHSASTDTQYF.

The genes are TRBV29-1 and TRBJ1-2; tentatively, D is TRBD1 (5 bases). V lost 5 bases, J lost 7 bases, and 11 bases lay in between. The CDR3 length is 11 residues. Germline CDR1 and CDR2: SQVTM and ANQGSEA. This CDR3 is CSVYQGGGYTF. CDR3 in DNA: TGCAGCGTTTACCAGGGAGGTGGCTACACCTTC.

This clonotype showed up many times. The gene calls are TRBV12-3 or TRBV12-4 and TRBJ1-6; no clear D. Deletions cut 0 bases from V and 7 bases from J, with 1 base between. The CDR3 spans 12 residues. In DNA form, the CDR3 reads TGTGCCAGCAGTTTAGCCAATTCACCCCTCCACTTT. Protein: CASSLANSPLHF.

The V gene is TRBV7-6, the J gene TRBJ2-3, with D possibly called TRBD1 or TRBD2 (7 bases each). Germline CDR1 SGHVS, CDR2 FNYEAQ. This CDR3 is 15 amino acids long. Trimming cost V 5 bases and J 3 bases, with 15 bases left between them. CDR3 loop: CASSLSGTVTDTQYF. The CDR3 nucleotides read TGTGCCAGCAGCCTGAGCGGGACAGTGACAGATACGCAGTATTTT.

This clonotype was found many times. The chain is built from TRBV20-1 and TRBJ2-7, with D hard to call. The V end was cut by 2 bases, the J end by 2 bases, with 10 bases between. The CDR3 extends over 13 amino acids. Germline V gives CDR1 DFQATT, CDR2 SNEGSKA (reference sequence). CDR3 DNA sequence: TGCAGTGCTAGATCCAGGAATACCTACGAGCAGTACTTC. This gives the protein CSARSRNTYEQYF.

The chain recombines TRBV5-1 with TRBJ1-1; 9 bases are shared with TRBD1. The CDR3 spans 15 residues. CDR1 and CDR2 (germline): SGHRS, YFSETQ. Losses at the gene ends were 3 bases for V and 4 bases for J; bases not matched to a gene: 7. The CDR3 sequence: CASSSGDRETTEAFF. CDR3 nucleotide sequence: TGCGCCAGCAGCTCAGGGGACAGGGAAACCACTGAAGCTTTCTTT.

This clonotype appeared many times. The J gene is TRBJ1-1, the V gene TRBV12-3 or TRBV12-4; D is possibly TRBD1 (6 bases). CDR3 size: 15 residues. Trimming stripped 3 bases from V and 0 bases from J, with 11 bases between. For the CDR3, the DNA is TGTGCCAGCAGTTTTGTGGAGGGGGTGAACACTGAAGCTTTCTTT. It codes for CASSFVEGVNTEAFF.

By sample fraction, this clonotype is medium-sized (0.01 to 0.1%). The V and J genes are TRBV7-9 and TRBJ2-3, with TRBD2 matching 10 bases. The CDR3 has 15 amino acids. J was trimmed by 4 bases and V by 3 bases; bases with no gene match: 4. CDR1 is SEHNR and CDR2 is FQNEAQ in the germline V gene (reference sequence). CDR3 nucleotide sequence: TGTGCCAGCAGCTTGGGAGCGGGGGGGCCAGATACGCAGTATTTT. Translated, it gives CASSLGAGGPDTQYF.

Within the sample, this clonotype is medium-sized (0.01 to 0.1%). This chain uses TRBV7-2 with TRBJ2-1, with 7 bases lining up with TRBD1. Trimming cost V 4 bases and J 4 bases; bases outside gene matches: 7. The CDR3 has 15 residues. Germline V gene sequence: CDR1 SGHTA, CDR2 FQGNSA. DNA of the CDR3: TGTGCCAGCAGCTCCCGGGACAGCGGATACAATGAGCAGTTCTTC. Protein product: CASSSRDSGYNEQFF.

This clonotype was recorded many times. The genes are TRBV5-1 and TRBJ2-1; TRBD2 aligns across 8 bases. Germline CDR1 reads SGHRS; CDR2 reads YFSETQ. J was trimmed by 8 bases and V by 1 base; bases with no gene match: 8. This CDR3 is 15 amino acids long. CDR3: CASSLSGRDGDEQFF. The CDR3 DNA follows: TGCGCCAGCAGCTTGTCCGGGAGGGATGGGGATGAGCAGTTCTTC.

This clonotype was detected ten times or more. The J gene is TRBJ2-5, the V gene TRBV18; TRBD1 matches at 7 bases. Germline CDR1 reads KGHSH; CDR2 reads LQKENI. V lost 1 base, J lost 4 bases, and 6 bases stayed unmatched. The CDR3 spans 15 residues. DNA for the CDR3: TGTGCCAGCTCACCACGGGGGACAGAAGGAGAGACCCAGTACTTC. Translation gives CASSPRGTEGETQYF.

This rearrangement joins TRBV5-1 to TRBJ2-1; D is uncertain. The germline V gene encodes CDR1 SGHRS and CDR2 YFSETQ. V was trimmed by 2 bases and J by 5 bases, leaving 14 bases between them. CDR3 length: 15 amino acids. The CDR3 reads CASSFPGSGDNEQFF. CDR3 DNA sequence: TGCGCCAGCAGCTTTCCCGGCAGTGGGGACAATGAGCAGTTCTTC.

There are many counts of this clonotype. The chain links TRBV18 to TRBJ2-6; tentatively, D is TRBD2 (7 bases). CDR1 KGHSH and CDR2 LQKENI come from the germline V gene. The V and J ends lost 3 bases and 0 bases respectively, with 21 bases between them. CDR3 length: 20 amino acids. As DNA, the CDR3 is TGTGCCAGCTCACCGAGAATGTTCGGGGGGCATATCTCTGGGGCCAACGTCCTGACTTTC. The encoded protein is CASSPRMFGGHISGANVLTF. Full variable domain (remainder filled in from reference TRBV18 and TRBJ2-6): NAGVMQNPRHLVRRRGQEARLRCSPMKGHSHVYWYRQLPEEGLKFMVYLQKENIIDESGMPKERFSAEFPKEGPSILRIQQVVRGDSAAYFCASSPRMFGGHISGANVLTFGAGSRLTVL.

In its sample, this clonotype was seen many times. This sequence joins TRBV5-1 and TRBJ2-1; 10 bases agree with TRBD1. This CDR3 spans 16 amino acids. V trimming: 0 bases; J trimming: 8 bases; junction bases outside the gene matches: 8. Germline CDR1 reads SGHRS; CDR2 reads YFSETQ. The CDR3 DNA reads TGCGCCAGCAGCTTGGAGGGACAGGGGAAGTTTGATGAGCAGTTCTTC. Translated: CASSLEGQGKFDEQFF.

Only a few counts were recorded for this clonotype. The V and J genes are TRBV20-1 and TRBJ1-5, with no clear D. CDR1 and CDR2 (germline): DFQATT, SNEGSKA (reference sequence). The CDR3 runs 13 residues. The V end was cut by 0 bases, the J end by 3 bases, with 6 bases between. In nucleotides, the CDR3 is TGCAGTGCTAGAGACGACCCCAATCAGCCCCAGCATTTT. Translating gives CSARDDPNQPQHF.

This clonotype was seen at least ten times. The CDR3 here is CASSLKRTSGPPDYNEQFF. CDR3 coding DNA: TGTGCCAGCAGCTTAAAGAGGACTAGCGGTCCGCCCGATTACAATGAGCAGTTCTTC. This sequence joins TRBV7-3 and TRBJ2-1; 10 bases line up with TRBD2. V lost 1 base, J lost 4 bases, and 13 bases stayed unmatched. In germline, CDR1 is SGHTA, CDR2 FQGTGA. This CDR3 has 19 residues.

At least ten counts were recorded for this clonotype. The chain uses TRBV10-3 and TRBJ2-7; D not resolved. CDR1 is ENHRY and CDR2 is SYGVKD in the germline V gene. This CDR3 region has 14 residues. Trimming took off 3 bases at V and 4 bases at J, with 13 bases between the two ends. The CDR3 DNA reads TGTGCCATCAGTGATGACCCTCCCGCTTACGAGCAGTACTTC. Its protein is CAISDDPPAYEQYF.

This clonotype was counted many times. V gene TRBV6-1 combines with J gene TRBJ2-1, with 11 bases identical to TRBD2. The CDR3 consists of 14 residues. CDR1 is MNHNS and CDR2 is SASEGT in the germline V gene. V shed 7 bases and J 5 bases; nucleotides not matched to a gene: 4. CDR3 nucleotide sequence: TGTGCCAGCACGGCTAGCGGGGGGAACAATGAGCAGTTCTTC. This translates into CASTASGGNNEQFF.

The chain carries TRBV29-1 and TRBJ2-5; 8 bases align to TRBD2. This CDR3 spans 14 amino acids. The V segment lost 6 bases and the J segment 1 base; nucleotides outside the gene matches: 7. CDR1 is SQVTM and CDR2 is ANQGSEA in the germline V gene. CDR3 loop: CSVVGLVTQETQYF. CDR3 nucleotide sequence: TGCAGCGTGGTGGGACTAGTTACCCAAGAGACCCAGTACTTC. The variable domain in full, completed from reference TRBV29-1 and TRBJ2-5, reads SAVISQKPSRDICQRGTSLTIQCQVDSQVTMMFWYRQQPGQSLTLIATANQGSEATYESGFVIDKFPISRPNLTFSTLTVSNMSPEDSSIYLCSVVGLVTQETQYFGPGTRLLVL.

This clonotype was seen many times. The rearrangement joins TRBV20-1 to TRBJ1-5; D gene unclear. V was trimmed by 2 bases and J by 3 bases, leaving 5 bases between them. The CDR3 runs to 12 residues. Per germline, CDR1 DFQATT and CDR2 SNEGSKA (reference sequence). The CDR3 DNA reads TGCAGTGCTAGATACTCCAATCAGCCCCAGCATTTT. The encoded protein is CSARYSNQPQHF.